These 6 T cell receptor beta chains were sequenced from one sample in a study of Graves' ophthalmopathy and Graves' hyperthyroidism. The sequenced template was RNA, covering the TCR beta CDR3 region. Following a first-round RT-PCR that used HTBI primers, a second-round multiplex PCR was carried out. TCRdb analysed the multiplex PCR reads with MiXCR anew, one entry per CDR3 protein. Here the sample spans approximately 1.2 million distinct CDR3 sequences, about two fifths being singletons. Sample: peripheral blood or thyroid tissue (not recorded which). These receptors all come from an adult man with Graves' hyperthyroidism.

The V gene is TRBV10-3, the J gene TRBJ2-7; the D gene is possibly TRBD1 (6 bases). CDR3 length: 13 residues. Trimming took 5 bases from V and 0 from J, leaving 8 bases between them. CDR1 is ENHRY, CDR2 SYGVKD, per germline. CDR3: CAISTGYSYEQYF. The CDR3 region has the DNA TGTGCCATCAGTACAGGGTACTCCTACGAGCAGTACTTC.

The chain uses TRBV6-6 and TRBJ1-4, with D hard to call. CDR1 is MNHNY and CDR2 is SVGAGI in the germline V gene (reference sequence). V was shortened by 0 bases and J by 5 bases, with 10 bases between the two germline ends. The CDR3 spans 15 residues. The DNA of the CDR3 is TGTGCCAGCAGTTACTCGTGGCCGAGCAATGAAAAACTGTTTTTT. Encoded protein: CASSYSWPSNEKLFF.

The sample holds many counts of this clonotype. This chain uses TRBV7-2 with TRBJ2-5; 9 positions match TRBD1. This CDR3 is built from 15 residues. V was pared by 1 base and J by 7 bases, with 7 bases of the junction left unmatched. Germline loops: CDR1 SGHTA, CDR2 FQGNSA. In nucleotides, the CDR3 is TGTGCCAGCAGCTTAGGGACAGGGGCACTAGGGACCCAGTACTTC. It codes for CASSLGTGALGTQYF. The variable domain in full, completed from reference TRBV7-2 and TRBJ2-5, reads GAGVSQSPSNKVTEKGKDVELRCDPISGHTALYWYRQSLGQGLEFLIYFQGNSAPDKSGLPSDRFSAERTGGSVSTLTIQRTQQEDSAVYLCASSLGTGALGTQYFGPGTRLLVL.

This clonotype showed up just a few times. The chain carries TRBV9 and TRBJ1-2; no reliable D call. Trimming pared 7 bases from V and 4 bases from J, leaving 17 bases between. Germline lookup yields CDR1 SGDLS and CDR2 YYNGEE. The CDR3 spans 14 residues. The CDR3 spells CASSPPSNAYGYTF. For the CDR3, the DNA is TGTGCCAGCTCACCACCTTCGAACGCCTATGGCTACACCTTC.

This clonotype has a count of ten or more. This chain links TRBV2 with TRBJ1-5; TRBD1 is a possible D gene (5 bases). The germline V and J ends were trimmed by 7 bases and 1 base, with 11 bases remaining between them. Germline-derived CDR1 and CDR2 are SNHLY and FYNNEI. The CDR3 totals 14 residues. This chain's CDR3 is CASNYRDSNQPQHF. The CDR3 nucleotides are TGTGCCAGCAACTATAGGGACAGCAATCAGCCCCAGCATTTT.

This clonotype was observed many times. The gene calls are TRBV7-8 and TRBJ1-5, with 9 bases matching TRBD1. Unmatched junction bases numbered 8, after V lost 1 base and J lost 7 bases. The CDR3 covers 16 residues. The germline V gene has CDR1 SGHVS and CDR2 FQNEAQ. Written as DNA, the CDR3 is TGTGCCAGCAGCTTAGTTGGGACAGGGCCTCCCCAGCCCCAGCATTTT. Its protein product is CASSLVGTGPPQPQHF.